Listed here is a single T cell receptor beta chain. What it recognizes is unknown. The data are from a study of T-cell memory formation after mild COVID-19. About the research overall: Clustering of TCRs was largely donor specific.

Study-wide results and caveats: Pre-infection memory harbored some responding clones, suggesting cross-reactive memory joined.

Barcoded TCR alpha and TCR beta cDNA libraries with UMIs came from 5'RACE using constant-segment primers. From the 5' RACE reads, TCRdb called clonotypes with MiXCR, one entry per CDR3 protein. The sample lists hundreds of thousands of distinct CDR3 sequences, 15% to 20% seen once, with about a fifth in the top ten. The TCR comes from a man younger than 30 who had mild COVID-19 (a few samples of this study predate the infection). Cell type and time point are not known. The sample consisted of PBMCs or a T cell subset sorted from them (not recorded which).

The CDR3: CASSRSGGVRFF. The CDR3 DNA follows: TGTGCCAGCAGTCGAAGCGGGGGGGTGCGGTTCTTC. The chain uses TRBV11-2 and TRBJ2-1, with 10 bases fitting TRBD2. CDR1 is SGHAT and CDR2 is FQNNGV in the germline V gene. The CDR3 is 12 amino acids. J lost 15 bases, V lost 6 bases, and 8 bases had no gene match.